These 8 T cell receptor beta chains originate from one sample sequenced in a study of PD-1 blockade in mismatch repair-deficient tumors. Some clones are missing from TCRdb's copy, which holds only in-frame ones; the method was immunoSEQ multiplex PCR. The repertoire holds about 100,000 clones, with 70% to 85% as singletons. The starting material was peripheral blood, obtained about eight months after starting pembrolizumab. The receptors shown here come from an adult with mismatch repair-deficient cancer.

This clone was recorded a few times. V and J are TRBV14 and TRBJ2-7; D not certain. V was trimmed by 4 bases and J by 2 bases, leaving 3 bases between them. This CDR3 comprises 11 residues. CDR1 is SGHDN, CDR2 FVKESK, per germline. Here the CDR3 DNA reads TGTGCCAGCAGCCGTACCTACGAGCAGTACTTC. This gives the protein CASSRTYEQYF.

This chain uses TRBV7-9 with TRBJ2-3; D is perhaps TRBD1 (5 bases). CDR3 length: 16 residues. CDR1 is SEHNR, CDR2 FQNEAQ, per germline (reference sequence). The ends were cut back, 2 bases at V and 1 base at J, with 13 bases in the middle. CDR3 loop: CASSLLSEGGTDTQYF. The CDR3 region has the DNA TGTGCCAGCAGCTTATTGAGTGAAGGGGGCACAGATACGCAGTATTTT.

The chain links TRBV7-8 to TRBJ2-1; either TRBD1 or TRBD2 may fit D (5 bases each). Trimming shortened V by 2 bases and J by 12 bases, and 14 bases separated the two germline ends. Germline V CDR1 and CDR2: SGHVS, FQNEAQ. This CDR3 contains 13 residues. CDR3 nucleotides: TGTGCCAGCAGCTTAAGGGACCGACTTGGGCAGTTCTTC. It codes for CASSLRDRLGQFF. Filled out from reference TRBV7-8 and TRBJ2-1, the complete variable domain reads GAGVSQSPRYKVAKRGQDVALRCDPISGHVSLFWYQQALGQGPEFLTYFQNEAQLDKSGLPSDRFFAERPEGSVSTLKIQRTQQEDSAVYLCASSLRDRLGQFFGPGTRLTVL.

This clone was recorded at least ten times. The junction does not match germline at one end; this may be a read error. The J gene is TRBJ2-2, the V gene TRBV7-7, with 10 positions matching TRBD2. The CDR3 totals 19 residues. The germline gives CDR1 SSHAT, CDR2 FNYEAQ (reference sequence). CDR3 amino acids: CASSLEERASGRRTGELFF. The DNA of the CDR3 is TGTGCTAGCAGCTTAGAGGAGAGGGCTAGCGGGAGACGAACCGGGGAGCTGTTTTTT.

The rearrangement links TRBV7-3 to TRBJ2-5; D perhaps matches TRBD1 (5 bases). Trimming pared 4 bases from V and 5 bases from J, leaving 11 bases between. Germline lookup yields CDR1 SGHTA and CDR2 FQGTGA. This CDR3 has 13 amino acids. CDR3: CASSSQVQETQYF. Here the CDR3 DNA reads TGTGCCAGCAGCTCACAGGTCCAGGAGACCCAGTACTTC.

V usage is TRBV30 and J usage is TRBJ2-1; D is unresolved. CDR3 length: 12 amino acids. CDR1 and CDR2 (germline): GTSNPN, SVGIG (reference sequence). V was trimmed by 3 bases and J by 5 bases, leaving 8 bases between them. CDR3 DNA: TGTGCCTGGAGCGCCCAGAACAATGAGCAGTTCTTC. Its translation is CAWSAQNNEQFF.

V usage is TRBV6-5 and J usage is TRBJ2-1; weak D call: TRBD2 (5 bases). This CDR3 has 14 residues. Trimming pared 0 bases from V and 5 bases from J, leaving 8 bases between. Germline V gives CDR1 MNHEY, CDR2 SVGAGI. CDR3 region: CASSYSRAHNEQFF. CDR3 DNA sequence: TGTGCCAGCAGTTACTCGAGGGCCCACAATGAGCAGTTCTTC.

This chain joins TRBV11-3 and TRBJ1-1; D is uncertain. The V and J ends lost 3 bases and 10 bases respectively, with 12 bases between them. The germline V gene has CDR1 SGHNT and CDR2 YENEEA. The CDR3 is made up of 12 amino acids. CDR3 loop: CASSFNVRGAFF. In DNA, the CDR3 is TGTGCCAGCAGCTTTAACGTCCGGGGAGCTTTCTTT.